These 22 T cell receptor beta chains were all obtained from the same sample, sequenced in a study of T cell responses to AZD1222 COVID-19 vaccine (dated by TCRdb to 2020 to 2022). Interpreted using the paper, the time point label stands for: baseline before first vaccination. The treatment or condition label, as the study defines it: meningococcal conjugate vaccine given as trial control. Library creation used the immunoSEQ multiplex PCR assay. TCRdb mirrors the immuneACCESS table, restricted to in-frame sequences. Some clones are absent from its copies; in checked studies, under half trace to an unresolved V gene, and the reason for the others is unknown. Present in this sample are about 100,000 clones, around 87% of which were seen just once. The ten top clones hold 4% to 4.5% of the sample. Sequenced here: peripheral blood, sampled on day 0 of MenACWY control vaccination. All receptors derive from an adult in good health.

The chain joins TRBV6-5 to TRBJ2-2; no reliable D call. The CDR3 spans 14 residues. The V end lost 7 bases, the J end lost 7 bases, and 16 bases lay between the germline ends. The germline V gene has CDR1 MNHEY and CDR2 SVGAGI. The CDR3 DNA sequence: TGTGCCAGCACCCCCTTAAGACAAAGCGGGGAGCTGTTTTTT. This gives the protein CASTPLRQSGELFF.

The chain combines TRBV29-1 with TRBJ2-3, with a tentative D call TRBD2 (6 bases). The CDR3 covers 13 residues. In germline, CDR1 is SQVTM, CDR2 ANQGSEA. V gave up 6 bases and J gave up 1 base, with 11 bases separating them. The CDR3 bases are TGCAGCGTGCGGGAATCCCGCACAGATACGCAGTATTTT. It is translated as CSVRESRTDTQYF.

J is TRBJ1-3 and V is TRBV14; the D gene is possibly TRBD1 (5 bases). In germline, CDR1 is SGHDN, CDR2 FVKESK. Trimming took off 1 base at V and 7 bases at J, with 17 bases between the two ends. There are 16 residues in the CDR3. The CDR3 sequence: CASSQGVRDLRNTIYF. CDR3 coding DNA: TGTGCCAGCAGCCAAGGGGTCCGGGACTTGCGGAACACCATATATTTT.

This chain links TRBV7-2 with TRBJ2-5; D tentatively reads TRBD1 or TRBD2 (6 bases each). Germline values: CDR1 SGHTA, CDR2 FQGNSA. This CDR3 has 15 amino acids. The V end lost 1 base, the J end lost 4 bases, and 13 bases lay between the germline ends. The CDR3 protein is CASSLGPTGAETQYF. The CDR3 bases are TGTGCCAGCAGCTTAGGGCCGACGGGGGCAGAGACCCAGTACTTC.

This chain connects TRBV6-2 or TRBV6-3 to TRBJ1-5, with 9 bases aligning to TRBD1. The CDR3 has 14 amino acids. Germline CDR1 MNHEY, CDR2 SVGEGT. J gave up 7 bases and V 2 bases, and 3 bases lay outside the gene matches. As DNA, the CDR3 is TGTGCCAGCAGTTACGACAGGGGGTCGCAGCCCCAGCATTTT. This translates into CASSYDRGSQPQHF.

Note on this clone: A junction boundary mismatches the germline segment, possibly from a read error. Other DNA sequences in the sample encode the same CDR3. The CDR3 DNA follows: TGTGCCATCAGTGAGAGAGAGTCGGCAGGGAATGGCTACACCTTT. Translating it yields CAISERESAGNGYTF. This chain connects TRBV10-3 to TRBJ1-2; tentative D call: TRBD1 (5 bases). There are 15 residues in the CDR3. Per the germline V gene, CDR1 is ENHRY and CDR2 is SYGVKD.

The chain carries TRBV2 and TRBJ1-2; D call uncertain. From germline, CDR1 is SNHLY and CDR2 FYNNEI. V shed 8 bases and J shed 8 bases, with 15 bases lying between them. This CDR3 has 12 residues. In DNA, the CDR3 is TGTGCCAGCGTGATTTCTCTGTGGGGCTACACCTTC. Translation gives CASVISLWGYTF.

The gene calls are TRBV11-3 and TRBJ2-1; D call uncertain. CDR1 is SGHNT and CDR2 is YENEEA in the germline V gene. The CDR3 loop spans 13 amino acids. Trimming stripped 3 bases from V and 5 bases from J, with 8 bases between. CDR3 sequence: CASSLGVHNEQFF. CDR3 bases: TGTGCCAGCAGCTTGGGCGTCCACAATGAGCAGTTCTTC.

The chain's CDR3 is CASSTGLQETQYF. The CDR3 DNA is TGTGCCAGCAGCACCGGTCTCCAAGAGACCCAGTACTTC. The chain uses TRBV7-7 and TRBJ2-5; no clear D. CDR3 length: 13 residues. Deletions cut 5 bases from V and 1 base from J, with 8 bases between. The V gene's germline CDR1 is SSHAT and CDR2 FNYEAQ (reference sequence).

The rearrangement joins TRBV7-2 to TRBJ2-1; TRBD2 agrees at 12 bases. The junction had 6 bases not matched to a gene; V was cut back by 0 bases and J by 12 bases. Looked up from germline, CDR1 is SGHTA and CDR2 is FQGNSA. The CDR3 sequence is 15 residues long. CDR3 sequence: CASSLATSGSRRQFF. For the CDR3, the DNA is TGTGCCAGCAGCTTAGCGACTAGCGGGAGCCGGAGGCAGTTCTTC. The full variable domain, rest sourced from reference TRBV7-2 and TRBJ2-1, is GAGVSQSPSNKVTEKGKDVELRCDPISGHTALYWYRQSLGQGLEFLIYFQGNSAPDKSGLPSDRFSAERTGGSVSTLTIQRTQQEDSAVYLCASSLATSGSRRQFFGPGTRLTVL.

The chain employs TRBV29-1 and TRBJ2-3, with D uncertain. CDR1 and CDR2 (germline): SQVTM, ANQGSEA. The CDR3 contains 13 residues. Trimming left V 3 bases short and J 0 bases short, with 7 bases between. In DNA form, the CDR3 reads TGCAGCGTTGACCATGGTAGCACAGATACGCAGTATTTT. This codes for CSVDHGSTDTQYF.

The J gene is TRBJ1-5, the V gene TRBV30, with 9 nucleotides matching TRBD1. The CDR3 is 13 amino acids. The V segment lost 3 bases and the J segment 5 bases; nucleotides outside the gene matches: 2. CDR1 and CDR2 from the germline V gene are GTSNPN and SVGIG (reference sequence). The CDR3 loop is CAWSTGGDQPQHF. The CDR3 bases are TGTGCCTGGAGCACAGGGGGCGATCAGCCCCAGCATTTT.

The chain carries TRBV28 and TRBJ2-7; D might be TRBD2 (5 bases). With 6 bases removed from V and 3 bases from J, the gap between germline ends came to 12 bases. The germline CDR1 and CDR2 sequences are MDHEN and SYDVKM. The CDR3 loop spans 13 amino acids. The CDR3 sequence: CASSLSGLYEQYF. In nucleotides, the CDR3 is TGTGCCAGCAGCCTTTCTGGACTCTACGAGCAGTACTTC.

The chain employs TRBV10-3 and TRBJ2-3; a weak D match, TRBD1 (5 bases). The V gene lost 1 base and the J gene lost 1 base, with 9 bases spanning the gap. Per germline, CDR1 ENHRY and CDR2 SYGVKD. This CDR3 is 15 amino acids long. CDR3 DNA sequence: TGTGCCATCAGTGAGTTCACAGGAGGCACAGATACGCAGTATTTT. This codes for CAISEFTGGTDTQYF.

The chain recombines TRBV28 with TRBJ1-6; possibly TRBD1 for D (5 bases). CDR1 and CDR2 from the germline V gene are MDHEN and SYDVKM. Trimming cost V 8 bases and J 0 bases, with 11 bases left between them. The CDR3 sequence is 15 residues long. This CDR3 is CASYRRSSYNSPLHF. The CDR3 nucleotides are TGTGCCAGCTACAGGCGGAGCTCCTATAATTCACCCCTCCACTTT.

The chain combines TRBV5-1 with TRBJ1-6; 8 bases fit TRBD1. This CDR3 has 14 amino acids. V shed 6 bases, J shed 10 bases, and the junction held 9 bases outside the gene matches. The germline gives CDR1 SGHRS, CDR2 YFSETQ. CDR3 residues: CASNRGGKDSPLHF. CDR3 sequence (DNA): TGCGCCAGCAACAGGGGGGGAAAGGACTCACCCCTCCACTTT.

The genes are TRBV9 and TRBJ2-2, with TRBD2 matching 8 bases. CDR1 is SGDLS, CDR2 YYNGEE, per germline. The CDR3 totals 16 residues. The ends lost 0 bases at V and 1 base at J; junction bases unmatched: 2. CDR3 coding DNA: TGTGCCAGCAGCGTAGGAACTAGCGGGAACACCGGGGAGCTGTTTTTT. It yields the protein CASSVGTSGNTGELFF.

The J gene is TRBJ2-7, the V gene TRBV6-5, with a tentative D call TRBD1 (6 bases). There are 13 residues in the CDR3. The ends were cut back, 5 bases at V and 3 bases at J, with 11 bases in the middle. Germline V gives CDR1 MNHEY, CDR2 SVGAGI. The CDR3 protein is CASSPGTNYEQYF. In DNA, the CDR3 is TGTGCCAGCAGTCCGGGGACAAACTACGAGCAGTACTTC.

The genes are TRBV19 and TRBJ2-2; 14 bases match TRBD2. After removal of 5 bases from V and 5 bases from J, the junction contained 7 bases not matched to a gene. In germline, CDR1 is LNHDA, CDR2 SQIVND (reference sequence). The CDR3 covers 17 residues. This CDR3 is CASSLPGTSGRTGELFF. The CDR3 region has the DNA TGTGCCAGTAGTCTCCCAGGGACTAGCGGGAGAACCGGGGAGCTGTTTTTT.

DNA of the CDR3: TGTGCCAGCAGCTTAACGTCCGGCCTGTATAATTCACCCCTCCACTTT. It encodes CASSLTSGLYNSPLHF. V gene TRBV7-9 combines with J gene TRBJ1-6; the D is unclear. V lost 2 bases to trimming and J lost 4 bases, with 12 bases between them. The germline V gene encodes CDR1 SEHNR and CDR2 FQNEAQ (reference sequence). The CDR3 consists of 16 residues.

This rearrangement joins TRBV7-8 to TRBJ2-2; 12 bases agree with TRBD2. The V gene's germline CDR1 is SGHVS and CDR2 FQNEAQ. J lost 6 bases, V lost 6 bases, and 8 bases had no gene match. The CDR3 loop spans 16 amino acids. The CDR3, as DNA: TGTGCCAGCAGACGCGAACTAGCGGGGGGACCCGGGGAGCTGTTTTTT. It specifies CASRRELAGGPGELFF.

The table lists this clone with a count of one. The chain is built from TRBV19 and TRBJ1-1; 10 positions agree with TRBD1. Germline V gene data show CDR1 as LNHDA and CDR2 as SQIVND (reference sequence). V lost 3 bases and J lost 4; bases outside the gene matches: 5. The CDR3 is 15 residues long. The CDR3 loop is CASSMGRTGGTEAFF. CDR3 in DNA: TGTGCCAGTAGTATGGGTCGGACAGGGGGCACTGAAGCTTTCTTT.